The clone carrying this T cell receptor beta chain has only one observation. What it binds is unknown. The protocol was immunoSEQ multiplex PCR, while the TCRdb copy is restricted to in-frame clones and leaves out a portion. The sample records roughly 51,000 clones, approximately 51% being singletons. The sample comes from a study of cytotoxic CD8 clonotypes in ibrutinib-treated CLL. Study-wide results and caveats: Clonality at baseline surpassed age-matched healthy donors and tracked circulating CD8+ T-cell counts. Contraction or stability on treatment was seen for public clonotypes, which were uncommon.

The CDR3 has 15 amino acids. Deletions cut 5 bases from V and 6 bases from J, with 14 bases between. CDR1 is MNHNY and CDR2 is SVGAGI in the germline V gene (reference sequence). The chain recombines TRBV6-6 with TRBJ1-6, with D possibly matching TRBD1 (6 bases). Sequencing was performed on PBMCs, taken after 12 months of ibrutinib treatment. This clonotype was sampled from a human donor with chronic lymphocytic leukemia. The CDR3 bases are TGTGCCAGCAGTGAGCGACAGGCCGGTAATTCACCCCTCCACTTT. This encodes CASSERQAGNSPLHF.